A single sample is the source of the 18 T cell receptor beta chains below, sequenced in a study of T-cell reconstitution after alpha-beta-depleted transplantation in children. Unique molecular identifiers were built into the TCRbeta library. TCRdb independently ran MiXCR on the PCR reads; one entry per CDR3 protein. The sample lists about 180,000 distinct CDR3 sequences, 11% occurring once. Sequenced here: PBMCs, sampled before TCRalphabeta/CD19-depleted stem cell transplant. All receptors come from a boy between 2 and 10 years old with acute myeloid leukemia, due to receive a stem cell transplant.

This clonotype has just a few counts. J is TRBJ2-1 and V is TRBV4-1; 9 bases agree with TRBD2. Per the germline V gene, CDR1 is MGHRA and CDR2 is YSYEKL. V trimming: 5 bases; J trimming: 6 bases; junction bases outside the gene matches: 8. The CDR3 runs 15 residues. The CDR3 DNA reads as TGCGCCAGCAGCGAATATAGCGGGGGCTCCAATGAGCAGTTCTTC. Amino acids: CASSEYSGGSNEQFF.

There are many counts of this clonotype. The chain links TRBV2 to TRBJ2-2, with D possibly being TRBD2 (5 bases). Germline-derived CDR1 and CDR2 are SNHLY and FYNNEI. This CDR3 has 14 amino acids. Trimming pared 10 bases from V and 0 bases from J, leaving 12 bases between. CDR3 sequence reads: CAIKEGPNTGELFF. CDR3 DNA sequence: TGTGCCATAAAAGAGGGCCCGAACACCGGGGAGCTGTTTTTT.

This clonotype was counted at least ten times. V and J are TRBV9 and TRBJ1-4; TRBD1 might be the D (5 bases). Between the trimmed V and J ends, which lost 0 bases and 8 bases, there was a span of 11 bases. CDR1 SGDLS and CDR2 YYNGEE come from the germline V gene. This CDR3 comprises 14 residues. The CDR3 loop reads CASSVGDGREKLFF. In DNA form, the CDR3 reads TGTGCCAGCAGCGTAGGGGACGGCAGAGAAAAACTGTTTTTT.

The sample holds many counts of this clonotype. The V gene is TRBV20-1, the J gene TRBJ1-5; weak D call: TRBD1 (5 bases). The CDR3 runs to 14 residues. Per the germline V gene, CDR1 is DFQATT and CDR2 is SNEGSKA (reference sequence). Trimming took 3 bases from V and 2 from J, leaving 11 bases between them. The CDR3 here is CSASLGDRNQPQHF. The CDR3 DNA reads TGCAGTGCTAGTTTGGGGGATCGCAATCAGCCCCAGCATTTT.

This clonotype was seen at least ten times. The J gene is TRBJ2-7, the V gene TRBV5-1; 11 bases line up with TRBD1. Germline assignment: CDR1 SGHRS and CDR2 YFSETQ. There are 15 residues in the CDR3. The V gene end was trimmed by 4 bases and the J gene end by 3 bases; junction bases not matched to a gene: 6. The CDR3, as DNA: TGCGCCAGCAGCCCCTCGGGACAGGGGGACTACGAGCAGTACGTC. Translating gives CASSPSGQGDYEQYV.

This clonotype has at least ten counts. The V call is TRBV15, the J call TRBJ2-7; 16 nucleotides agree with TRBD2. With V trimmed by 0 bases and J by 6 bases, 5 bases remained unmatched. Germline assignment: CDR1 LNHNV and CDR2 YYDKDF (reference sequence). The CDR3 totals 17 residues. CDR3 sequence (DNA): TGTGCCACCAGCAGAGATGGGACTAGCGGGAGGGCAGGCGAGCAGTACTTC. Translated: CATSRDGTSGRAGEQYF.

This clonotype was picked up many times. The J gene is TRBJ2-3, the V gene TRBV5-6; D may be TRBD1 (5 bases). The germline CDR1 and CDR2 sequences are SGHDT and YYEEEE. Trimming took 1 base from V and 4 from J, leaving 19 bases between them. The CDR3 totals 17 residues. This CDR3 is CASSLQAGPGFPDTQYF. The CDR3 DNA reads as TGTGCCAGCAGCTTGCAAGCAGGCCCAGGGTTCCCAGATACGCAGTATTTT.

Comment on this clonotype: This sequence may be a read error, since a much larger clone differs from it by one base. The V and J genes are TRBV24-1 and TRBJ2-2; a weak D match, TRBD2 (5 bases). Germline CDR1 is KGHDR and CDR2 is SFDVKD. There are 13 residues in the CDR3. The CDR3 DNA sequence: TGTGCCACCAGTGATTATGTTTCCGGGGAGCTGATTTTT. Translating gives CATSDYVSGELIF.

This chain links TRBV7-9 with TRBJ1-1, with D perhaps matching TRBD1 (5 bases). The germline gives CDR1 SEHNR, CDR2 FQNEAQ (reference sequence). V lost 8 bases and J lost 3, with 19 bases in between. The CDR3 is 15 residues long. CDR3 nucleotides: TGTGCCAGCCGTCCGCGGACAAGGAGTTACACTGAAGCTTTCTTT. It translates to CASRPRTRSYTEAFF.

This clonotype was recorded many times. The chain carries TRBV7-8 and TRBJ2-5; D is perhaps TRBD1 (5 bases). V dropped 4 bases and J dropped 5 bases, with 11 bases sitting between them. This CDR3 is 13 amino acids long. Germline lookup yields CDR1 SGHVS and CDR2 FQNEAQ. The DNA for the CDR3 is TGTGCCAGCAGCTCGACCCGACAGGAGACCCAGTACTTC. It encodes CASSSTRQETQYF. Filled out from reference TRBV7-8 and TRBJ2-5, the complete variable domain reads GAGVSQSPRYKVAKRGQDVALRCDPISGHVSLFWYQQALGQGPEFLTYFQNEAQLDKSGLPSDRFFAERPEGSVSTLKIQRTQQEDSAVYLCASSSTRQETQYFGPGTRLLVL.

There are a few counts of this clonotype. The rearrangement uses TRBV6-2 or TRBV6-3 and TRBJ2-1, with TRBD2 matching over 9 bases. The CDR3 contains 18 residues. Germline loops: CDR1 MNHEY, CDR2 SVGEGT. The trim removed 1 base at V and 7 bases at J, leaving 14 bases unmatched. The CDR3 protein is CASSYFWVAGEGFNEQFF. The CDR3 nucleotides read TGTGCCAGCAGTTACTTCTGGGTAGCGGGAGAGGGTTTTAATGAGCAGTTCTTC.

This clonotype showed up many times. The CDR3 loop reads CASSETSGSYNEQFF. The CDR3 DNA sequence: TGCGCCAGCAGCGAGACTAGCGGGAGCTACAATGAGCAGTTCTTC. V is TRBV5-1 and J is TRBJ2-1; 12 nucleotides align to TRBD2. CDR1 is SGHRS, CDR2 YFSETQ, per germline. There are 15 residues in the CDR3. V trimming: 4 bases; J trimming: 3 bases; junction bases outside the gene matches: 2.

Notes on this clonotype: One base away lies a much larger clone, so this may be a sequencing read error. The chain couples TRBV6-2 or TRBV6-3 to TRBJ2-1; D is unresolved. Germline assignment: CDR1 MNHEY and CDR2 SVGEGT. There are 13 residues in the CDR3. CDR3 nucleotide sequence: TGTGCCAGCAGTTACATGGCGAACAATGAGCATTTCTTC. Its protein product is CASSYMANNEHFF.

This clonotype was seen at least ten times. The CDR3 is CASSPRDRGYYGYTF. Here the CDR3 DNA reads TGTGCCAGCAGCCCCCGGGACAGGGGTTACTATGGCTACACCTTC. The V call is TRBV7-9, the J call TRBJ1-2; the match to TRBD1 covers 10 bases. This CDR3 comprises 15 residues. The V gene end was trimmed by 5 bases and the J gene end by 3 bases; junction bases not matched to a gene: 6. The V gene's germline CDR1 is SEHNR and CDR2 FQNEAQ (reference sequence).

This clonotype was recorded many times. CDR3 in DNA: TGCAGTGCTAAGGACTTTTTGAGCTCCTACGAGCAGTACTTC. Residues: CSAKDFLSSYEQYF. The chain links TRBV20-1 to TRBJ2-7; D perhaps matches TRBD2 (5 bases). CDR3 size: 14 residues. Germline CDR1 reads DFQATT; CDR2 reads SNEGSKA (reference sequence). Trimming removed 4 bases at V and 0 bases at J, with 13 bases between.

The table lists this clonotype with many counts. This sequence joins TRBV5-1 and TRBJ2-4; TRBD2 matches 8 bases. The CDR3 extends over 16 amino acids. V lost 4 bases to trimming and J lost 1 base; unmatched junction nucleotides: 7. CDR1 and CDR2 from the germline V gene are SGHRS and YFSETQ. The CDR3 spells CASSRRTGGAKNIQYF. CDR3 coding DNA: TGCGCCAGCAGCCGAAGGACGGGGGGGGCCAAAAACATTCAGTACTTC.

In its sample, this clonotype was seen many times. This rearrangement joins TRBV21-1 to TRBJ2-4; TRBD2 is the table's D call, not checked against the DNA. TRBV21-1 is a pseudogene locus. CDR3 length equals 12 residues. The CDR3 DNA reads TGTGCCACTAGCGGAGCCAAAAACATTCAGTACTTC. Translated: CATSGAKNIQYF.

The table lists this clonotype with many counts. This chain joins TRBV11-2 and TRBJ2-7, with a possible D match to TRBD1 (5 bases). Germline CDR1 is SGHAT and CDR2 is FQNNGV. Trimming removed 10 bases from V and 4 bases from J, with 23 bases in between. The CDR3 is made up of 15 amino acids. The DNA for the CDR3 is TGTGCCACCACGGCAAGGGGCCAATCCCTTTACGAGCAGTACTTC. Protein sequence: CATTARGQSLYEQYF.